This T cell receptor beta chain was recorded in a study of blood T cell repertoires in COVID-19 (dated by TCRdb to between 2020 and 2021). As for the study more broadly: The collaborator samples originated in the United States, Italy and Spain and spanned the acute and convalescent phases of COVID-19. Where HLA class I and class II types were available, the types were taken from metadata supplied by the sample provider, not from assay-based typing. Nearly every sample came with metadata listing a de-identified subject ID, COVID-19 status, age in years and sex. The dataset comprised deeply sampled blood TCRbeta repertoires from subjects exposed to, actively infected with, or recovered from COVID-19. The repertoires were made available in a free public database intended to serve as a resource for research on the immune response to SARS-CoV-2. The material from the prospective study consisted of cDNA or gDNA derived from T cells, B-cell-depleted T cells, or PBMCs. The samples were drawn from the first 160 participants of the ongoing ImmuneRACE study and from 950 to 1,500 subjects provided by 6 global collaborators. What the study reported, not specific to this receptor: Clinical and demographic metadata were provided uncurated, with the amount varying by source and participant.

The germline ends are 11 bases apart after V is trimmed by 4 bases and J by 5 bases. Per the germline V gene, SGHTA is the CDR1 and FQGTGA is the CDR2. The CDR3 numbers 13 residues from cysteine through phenylalanine. Of the read, only the CDR3 DNA is kept; its 39 bases are in frame from base 1. Whole blood was collected in K2EDTA tubes by collaborating institutions according to the institutions' own protocols. Collaborator samples were shipped for TCRbeta analysis as frozen whole blood, isolated PBMCs, or DNA extracted from either sample type. Notes on this clone: The antigen it binds to is not known. Per-base quality was not reported, and no clone a single base away is much larger than it.

TCRbeta CDR3 regions were amplified from genomic DNA using the immunoSEQ Assay, a bias-controlled multiplex PCR. The study's processing was this. Nucleated cell counts per sample were estimated from amplification of reference gene primers within the assay. To quantify the absolute abundance of each unique TCRbeta CDR3 rearrangement, sequence reads were collapsed and filtered. For each sample, productive Simpson clonality was calculated as the square root of Simpson's diversity index over productive rearrangements. TCRdb provides this immuneACCESS table in a form limited to in-frame rearrangements. Some clones are lacking; in checked studies, under half of them reflect an unresolved V gene, and why the rest are absent is not known. Clone size and the V and J calls come from that table; the DNA yielded D and trimming. The sample contains over 150,000 clones, roughly 79% of them found a single time. 26% of the sample is held by the ten biggest clonotypes.

The receptor was derived from an older woman with acute or convalescent COVID-19. The sequence links TRBV7-3 to TRBJ1-1; no D segment can be confidently identified. The sample was peripheral blood. The DNA sequence follows: TGTGCCAGCAGCTCCCTCAGCGGAACTGAAGCTTTCTTT. The resulting protein is CASSSLSGTEAFF.